Sequencing of this T cell receptor beta chain was carried out in a study of identical twins. Study-wide results and caveats: Models predicted too little out-of-frame TCR alpha sharing in monozygotic twins.

TCRdb used MiXCR to reprocess the 5' RACE reads, holding one entry per CDR3 protein. The top ten hold about 0.93% of the sample, which has 500,000 to 600,000 distinct CDR3 sequences, 22% seen once. The CDR3 is made up of 16 amino acids. Germline CDR1 is MNHEY and CDR2 is SVGAGI. As to this clonotype: Its antigen is unknown. One junction end does not reproduce the germline sequence, and a read error may be involved.

These data were also reused for a study on T cells expressing NK-cell markers.

This sequence originates from a woman between 18 and 29 years old in good health. The sample comprised CD4+ T cells sorted from blood. The chain joins TRBV6-5 to TRBJ2-1; D may be TRBD2 (5 bases). This chain's CDR3 is CASSYSLWTVYNEQFF. CDR3 sequence (DNA): TGTGCCAGCAGCTACTCACTATGGACTGTTTACAATGAGCAGTTCTTC.